Listed here are 10 T cell receptor beta chains from one sample, sequenced in a study of shared clonotypes between healthy human individuals. Measured with immunoSEQ multiplex PCR; TCRdb has only the in-frame clones, and not every one. The profile covers 300,000 to 400,000 clones, with 87% appearing a single time and around 16% taken by the ten largest. Sequencing was done on a sample of memory CD8+ T cells sorted from blood. Subset specified: CD45RO+ cells pooled with CCR7-negative TemRA cells. These receptors were collected from a man between 18 and 29 years old in good health.

V gene TRBV7-8 combines with J gene TRBJ2-7, with D tentatively TRBD1 (7 bases). Deletions cut 5 bases from V and 3 bases from J, with 17 bases between. Germline assignment: CDR1 SGHVS and CDR2 FQNEAQ. This CDR3 contains 15 residues. The CDR3 nucleotides read TGTGCCAGCAGCCCGCGGGACAGCTCTGACTACGAGCAGTACTTC. Translated, it gives CASSPRDSSDYEQYF. The full variable domain, with the rest looked up from reference TRBV7-8 and TRBJ2-7, is GAGVSQSPRYKVAKRGQDVALRCDPISGHVSLFWYQQALGQGPEFLTYFQNEAQLDKSGLPSDRFFAERPEGSVSTLKIQRTQQEDSAVYLCASSPRDSSDYEQYFGPGTRLTVT.

V and J are TRBV5-1 and TRBJ2-2; D is perhaps TRBD1 (6 bases). Germline CDR1 SGHRS, CDR2 YFSETQ. This CDR3 is built from 16 residues. Trimming pared 2 bases from V and 2 bases from J, leaving 13 bases between. The CDR3 DNA sequence: TGCGCCAGCAGCTTTCCGGACAGCATAAACACCGGGGAGCTGTTTTTT. This gives the protein CASSFPDSINTGELFF.

The chain has TRBV4-1 and TRBJ2-2; D ambiguous. Trimming shortened V by 5 bases and J by 7 bases, and 14 bases separated the two germline ends. CDR3 length: 14 amino acids. The germline gives CDR1 MGHRA, CDR2 YSYEKL. The CDR3 DNA reads TGCGCCAGCAGCATCCGGGCCGACCACGGGGAGCTGTTTTTT. Encoded protein: CASSIRADHGELFF.

V is TRBV6-1 and J is TRBJ2-7; D may be TRBD2 (5 bases). Germline CDR1 MNHNS, CDR2 SASEGT. The CDR3 is made up of 13 amino acids. Between the trimmed V and J ends, which lost 6 bases and 0 bases, there was a span of 9 bases. CDR3 DNA: TGTGCCAGCAGAGGAGGACTCTCCTACGAGCAGTACTTC. Translated, it gives CASRGGLSYEQYF.

The chain recombines TRBV5-1 with TRBJ2-7, with D unclear. CDR1 is SGHRS and CDR2 is YFSETQ in the germline V gene. The CDR3 is 15 residues long. The V end was cut by 3 bases, the J end by 1 base, with 14 bases between. The CDR3 sequence is CASSYDGWWSYEQYF. CDR3 sequence (DNA): TGCGCCAGCAGCTACGATGGGTGGTGGTCCTACGAGCAGTACTTC.

CDR3 loop: CASSQARGETQYF. The CDR3 nucleotides read TGCGCCAGCAGCCAAGCGCGAGGAGAGACCCAGTACTTC. The chain employs TRBV4-3 and TRBJ2-5; D is undetermined. The V end was cut by 1 base, the J end by 4 bases, with 7 bases between. This CDR3 has 13 residues. Germline V gene data show CDR1 as LGHNA and CDR2 as YSLEER.

There are a few counts of this clone. The chain has TRBV6-5 and TRBJ1-2; D gene uncertain. CDR3 length equals 14 residues. CDR1 and CDR2 (germline): MNHEY, SVGAGI. V was shortened by 2 bases and J by 0 bases, with 7 bases between the two germline ends. Here the CDR3 DNA reads TGTGCCAGCAGTTACGACGGCGCTAACTATGGCTACACCTTC. Its protein product is CASSYDGANYGYTF.

This clone was picked up a small number of times. CDR3 bases: TGTGCCAGCAGTGTATCCGTGGGGCTCACGGGTGAAGCTTTCTTT. It specifies CASSVSVGLTGEAFF. The chain carries TRBV6-1 and TRBJ1-1; D possibly corresponds to TRBD1 (5 bases). The CDR3 extends over 15 amino acids. Trimming removed 4 bases from V and 7 bases from J, with 19 bases in between. Germline CDR1 is MNHNS and CDR2 is SASEGT.

The chain has TRBV29-1 and TRBJ1-2; D is uncertain. CDR1 and CDR2 from the germline V gene are SQVTM and ANQGSEA. With 0 bases removed from V and 0 bases from J, the gap between germline ends came to 11 bases. The CDR3 covers 15 residues. The CDR3 DNA follows: TGCAGCGTTGAAGATCGAGCATCCCCTAACTATGGCTACACCTTC. It encodes CSVEDRASPNYGYTF.

The gene calls are TRBV28 and TRBJ2-3; TRBD2 matches at 9 bases. Germline V gene sequence: CDR1 MDHEN, CDR2 SYDVKM. V shed 3 bases, J shed 5 bases, and the junction held 6 bases outside the gene matches. The CDR3 runs to 15 residues. The CDR3 here is CASSLRGGAIDTQYF. The DNA for the CDR3 is TGTGCCAGCAGTTTGCGCGGGGGGGCTATAGATACGCAGTATTTT.